This passage covers 19 T cell receptor beta chains from one sample sequenced in a study of blood T cells in healthy people across ages. A second PCR of about 7 to 12 cycles used a sample-barcoded 5' primer and a J-beta primer mix. TCRdb called the 5' RACE reads again in MiXCR, with one record for every CDR3 protein. The data show about 1,000,000 distinct CDR3 sequences, under 55% seen once. The sample comprised blood. Source of these receptors: a woman aged 60 to 75 in good health.

In its sample, this clonotype was seen once. The chain combines TRBV7-6 with TRBJ2-7, with D perhaps TRBD2 (6 bases). The J call is uncertain, as TRBJ2-5 better fits the DNA end. There are 15 residues in the CDR3. Germline V gene data show CDR1 as SGHVS and CDR2 as FNYEAQ. Here the CDR3 DNA reads TGTGCCAGCAGCTTAGAATCGGGGGACCCTGAGACCCAGTACTTC. This codes for CASSLESGDPETQYF.

This rearrangement joins TRBV12-3 or TRBV12-4 to TRBJ2-1; D gene ambiguous. CDR3 length equals 15 residues. Trimming took 0 bases from V and 4 from J, leaving 10 bases between them. The CDR3 bases are TGTGCCAGCAGTTTAGCGAGATCCCGATACAATGAGCAGTTCTTC. This sequence encodes CASSLARSRYNEQFF.

This clonotype was found a few times. The chain recombines TRBV29-1 with TRBJ2-3; 10 positions agree with TRBD2. Germline values: CDR1 SQVTM, CDR2 ANQGSEA. The CDR3 covers 16 residues. The ends lost 6 bases at V and 0 bases at J; junction bases unmatched: 9. CDR3 nucleotide sequence: TGCAGCGTGTCGCTAGCGGGAGTCCCTAGCACAGATACGCAGTATTTT. Translated, it gives CSVSLAGVPSTDTQYF.

This clonotype turned up a few times. The rearrangement joins TRBV21-1 to TRBJ2-7. TRBV21-1 is a recognized pseudogene. The CDR3 is 14 amino acids. The CDR3 spells CASSKVQGSYEQYF. The DNA for the CDR3 is TGTGCCAGCAGCAAAGTGCAGGGTAGCTACGAGCAGTACTTC.

This clonotype appeared once. The chain recombines TRBV9 with TRBJ2-5; 7 bases align to TRBD1. Germline assignment: CDR1 SGDLS and CDR2 YYNGEE. The CDR3 contains 15 residues. Unmatched junction bases numbered 7, after V lost 0 bases and J lost 5 bases. This CDR3 is CASSVERDRRETQYF. The CDR3 region has the DNA TGTGCCAGCAGCGTAGAAAGGGACAGAAGGGAGACCCAGTACTTC.

As regards this clonotype: This may come from a read error, since a much larger clone is one base off. This chain connects TRBV29-1 to TRBJ2-5; D might be TRBD2 (5 bases). The J call may be wrong; the DNA end is better matched by TRBJ2-7. The CDR3 covers 11 residues. Germline V gene sequence: CDR1 SQVTM, CDR2 ANQGSEA. This CDR3 reads CGVDSGVEQYF. The CDR3 DNA reads TGCGGCGTTGATTCCGGGGTCGAGCAGTACTTC.

This clonotype was seen only a few times. The chain joins TRBV4-2 to TRBJ2-5, with 10 bases aligning to TRBD2. The CDR3 loop spans 18 amino acids. In germline, CDR1 is LGHNA, CDR2 YNFKEQ. The junction had 7 bases not matched to a gene; V was cut back by 0 bases and J by 0 bases. The CDR3 is CASSQDPPLAGDQETQYF. The DNA for the CDR3 is TGTGCCAGCAGCCAAGATCCCCCCCTAGCGGGGGACCAAGAGACCCAGTACTTC.

This chain links TRBV7-3 with TRBJ2-1; 11 bases fit TRBD2. From germline, CDR1 is SGHTA and CDR2 FQGTGA. This CDR3 is 16 amino acids long. J lost 7 bases, V lost 6 bases, and 11 bases had no gene match. The CDR3 spells CASSPLVAGGGNEQFF. The DNA of the CDR3 is TGTGCCAGCAGTCCACTTGTAGCGGGAGGGGGAAATGAGCAGTTCTTC.

This clonotype has more than one count but fewer than ten. The chain links TRBV20-1 to TRBJ2-5, with D unresolved. The J call may be in error: the DNA end matches TRBJ2-7 better. CDR1 is DFQATT, CDR2 SNEGSKA, per germline (reference sequence). The CDR3 contains 11 residues. In DNA, the CDR3 is TGCAGTGCTCGGGCTGGAGTCGAGCAGTACTTC. Translation: CSARAGVEQYF.

In its sample, this clonotype was seen once. The chain joins TRBV20-1 to TRBJ2-5, with D perhaps TRBD2 (7 bases). The DNA end is a closer match to TRBJ2-7, so the J assignment may be wrong. The CDR3 has 14 residues. Germline-derived CDR1 and CDR2 are DFQATT and SNEGSKA (reference sequence). The CDR3 region has the DNA TGCAGTGCCCAGAGAGGCGGGGGCGGGTACGAGCAGTACTTC. Protein sequence: CSAQRGGGGYEQYF.

In its sample, this clonotype was seen a few times. The chain links TRBV7-2 to TRBJ1-3; D unclear. The CDR3 covers 14 residues. Germline V gene data show CDR1 as SGHTA and CDR2 as FQGNSA. V was trimmed by 1 base and J by 5 bases, leaving 9 bases between them. The CDR3 reads CASSLGGGRNTIYF. The CDR3 DNA follows: TGTGCCAGCAGCTTAGGGGGAGGTAGAAACACCATATATTTT. Together with reference TRBV7-2 and TRBJ1-3, the CDR3 gives the full variable domain: GAGVSQSPSNKVTEKGKDVELRCDPISGHTALYWYRQSLGQGLEFLIYFQGNSAPDKSGLPSDRFSAERTGGSVSTLTIQRTQQEDSAVYLCASSLGGGRNTIYFGEGSWLTVV.

This clonotype showed up just once. The V and J genes are TRBV27 and TRBJ2-1; D call uncertain. The DNA end is a closer match to TRBJ2-7, so the J assignment may be wrong. The CDR3 length is 17 residues. Per germline, CDR1 MNHEY and CDR2 SMNVEV (reference sequence). For the CDR3, the DNA is TGTGCCAGCAGTTTATCGTGGGCGAGCAGCTCCTACAATGAGCAGTACTTC. Protein: CASSLSWASSSYNEQYF.

This clonotype was observed a handful of times. The germline gene is not matched at one end of the junction; a read error may be the cause. The rearrangement links TRBV25-1 to TRBJ1-6, with 8 bases matching TRBD1. This CDR3 is built from 14 residues. Germline V CDR1 and CDR2: MGHDK, SYGVNS. The CDR3, as DNA: TGTGCCAGCAGTTTGACAGGGGTAAATTCACCCCCCCACTTT. Translation gives CASSLTGVNSPPHF.

This chain links TRBV13 with TRBJ2-6; D might be TRBD1 (6 bases). CDR3 size: 15 residues. V was trimmed by 6 bases and J by 4 bases, leaving 13 bases between them. Germline V gives CDR1 PRHDT, CDR2 FYEKMQ (reference sequence). CDR3 loop: CASRETGLGANVLTF. The CDR3 region has the DNA TGTGCCAGCAGGGAAACAGGGTTAGGGGCCAACGTCCTGACTTTC.

V is TRBV29-1 and J is TRBJ2-1; possibly TRBD2 for D (6 bases). The CDR3 totals 15 residues. The V and J ends lost 0 bases and 10 bases respectively, with 19 bases between them. Per the germline V gene, CDR1 is SQVTM and CDR2 is ANQGSEA. CDR3 sequence reads: CSVEDRVGSAYEQFF. The CDR3 bases are TGCAGCGTTGAAGATCGCGTCGGGAGCGCTTACGAGCAGTTCTTC.

This chain connects TRBV10-3 to TRBJ2-5; D may be TRBD2 (6 bases). The V gene lost 10 bases and the J gene lost 5 bases, with 14 bases spanning the gap. The germline V gene encodes CDR1 ENHRY and CDR2 SYGVKD. This CDR3 region has 12 residues. CDR3 nucleotides: TGTGCCACGGGACTCCGAGCGGAGACCCAGTACTTC. Amino acid sequence: CATGLRAETQYF.

V usage is TRBV6-2 or TRBV6-3 and J usage is TRBJ2-7, with D perhaps matching TRBD1 (6 bases). CDR1 MNHEY and CDR2 SVGEGT come from the germline V gene. The V end was cut by 7 bases, the J end by 3 bases, with 16 bases between. The CDR3 spans 14 residues. CDR3 in DNA: TGTGCCAGCATCTCCCCGGGACATTTCTACGAGCAGTACTTC. As protein: CASISPGHFYEQYF.

J is TRBJ2-3 and V is TRBV18, with 14 bases that match TRBD2. The CDR3 consists of 17 residues. The V gene's germline CDR1 is KGHSH and CDR2 LQKENI. V shed 4 bases and J 1 base; nucleotides not matched to a gene: 4. Here the CDR3 reads CASSQGLAGVGTDTQYF. The CDR3, as DNA: TGTGCCAGCTCACAGGGACTAGCGGGAGTCGGCACAGATACGCAGTATTTT.

Comments on this clonotype: Sequence at one end of the junction differs from germline and may be a read error. The chain couples TRBV29-1 to TRBJ2-7; D unclear. The CDR3 length is 12 residues. CDR1 is SQVTM, CDR2 ANQGSEA, per germline. CDR3 nucleotides: TGCAACGTTGGAACTTATAGGGACGAGCAGTACTTC. This encodes CNVGTYRDEQYF.